The subject of this entry is one T cell receptor beta chain. Its specificity is not known. The assay was immunoSEQ multiplex PCR, and TCRdb's table has in-frame clones only and misses some. The sample has about 120,000 clones; 70% to 90% are singletons. This sample is part of a study of T cell responses to AZD1222 COVID-19 vaccine. The study's findings and limits: Receipt of two AZD1222 doses was followed by a rise in Spike-specific TCR breadth and depth. It was only a handful of AZD1222 recipients who were seropositive at baseline.

The germline V gene encodes CDR1 SGHRS and CDR2 YFSETQ. V was shortened by 2 bases and J by 5 bases, with 19 bases between the two germline ends. The CDR3 covers 16 residues. The rearrangement uses TRBV5-1 and TRBJ2-5; perhaps D is TRBD1 or TRBD2 (5 bases each). The input for sequencing was peripheral blood, taken on day 0 of AZD1222 vaccination. This TCR derives from an adult in good health. The CDR3 DNA follows: TGCGCCAGCAGCTTATCGTCCGGGACGGAGAGGGAGACCCAGTACTTC. Its translation: CASSLSSGTERETQYF. The complete variable domain, with remaining parts taken from reference TRBV5-1 and TRBJ2-5, reads KAGVTQTPRYLIKTRGQQVTLSCSPISGHRSVSWYQQTPGQGLQFLFEYFSETQRNKGNFPGRFSGRQFSNSRSEMNVSTLELGDSALYLCASSLSSGTERETQYFGPGTRLLVL.